The 21 T cell receptor beta chains reported below all come from one sample, sequenced in a study of cytomegalovirus exposure and HLA in healthy donors. TCRdb's table, derived via immunoSEQ multiplex PCR, lists solely in-frame clones and lacks some. The sample has more than 120,000 clones, around 90% seen once; the top ten hold approximately 8.7%. The sequencing input was PBMCs. The receptors come from a man younger than 35 in good health and CMV-seropositive.

The chain is built from TRBV19 and TRBJ2-3, with D possibly TRBD2 on 6 matching bases. CDR3 size: 14 residues. The germline V gene encodes CDR1 LNHDA and CDR2 SQIVND (reference sequence). Trimming removed 3 bases from V and 2 bases from J, with 9 bases in between. The CDR3 bases are TGTGCCAGTAGTATCGGGGGTGCCACAGATACGCAGTATTTT. Protein product: CASSIGGATDTQYF.

The genes are TRBV5-6 and TRBJ2-7; D possibly corresponds to TRBD2 (5 bases). This CDR3 comprises 12 residues. Trimming cost V 0 bases and J 4 bases, with 5 bases left between them. Germline CDR1 is SGHDT and CDR2 is YYEEEE. Written as DNA, the CDR3 is TGTGCCAGCAGCTTGGGGGAGTACGAGCAGTACTTC. Residues: CASSLGEYEQYF.

The V and J genes are TRBV5-1 and TRBJ2-5; possible D gene TRBD1, 6 bases. CDR3 length equals 14 residues. Deletions cut 2 bases from V and 5 bases from J, with 13 bases between. Looked up from germline, CDR1 is SGHRS and CDR2 is YFSETQ. CDR3 amino acids: CASSFQGRGETQYF. In nucleotides, the CDR3 is TGCGCCAGCAGCTTCCAGGGGCGAGGGGAGACCCAGTACTTC.

The V gene is TRBV28, the J gene TRBJ2-5; D gene uncertain. Germline V lookup: CDR1 MDHEN, CDR2 SYDVKM. Trimming stripped 4 bases from V and 0 bases from J, with 6 bases between. The CDR3 extends over 13 amino acids. The CDR3 bases are TGTGCCAGCAGTTCCCCGGACCAAGAGACCCAGTACTTC. It is translated as CASSSPDQETQYF.

This chain uses TRBV7-6 with TRBJ2-3, with 9 bases fitting TRBD2. The CDR3 length is 14 residues. J lost 7 bases, V lost 5 bases, and 7 bases had no gene match. Germline CDR1 is SGHVS and CDR2 is FNYEAQ. The DNA for the CDR3 is TGTGCCAGCAGCCTTAGCGGGGGACAGAATACGCAGTATTTT. Translation: CASSLSGGQNTQYF.

The chain employs TRBV25-1 and TRBJ2-7; no firm D call. The CDR3 covers 12 residues. The germline gives CDR1 MGHDK, CDR2 SYGVNS. Trimming pared 2 bases from V and 4 bases from J, leaving 6 bases between. As DNA, the CDR3 is TGTGCCAGCAGTGAACAGGCTTACGAGCAGTACTTC. It specifies CASSEQAYEQYF.

The chain joins TRBV5-4 to TRBJ1-4; 10 bases line up with TRBD1. J lost 7 bases, V lost 4 bases, and 4 bases had no gene match. Germline CDR1 and CDR2: SGHNT and YYREEE (reference sequence). This CDR3 is 14 amino acids long. Written as DNA, the CDR3 is TGTGCCAGCAGCAGACAGGGGGCGGGTGAAAAACTGTTTTTT. It codes for CASSRQGAGEKLFF. The full variable domain, rest sourced from reference TRBV5-4 and TRBJ1-4, is ETGVTQSPTHLIKTRGQQVTLRCSSQSGHNTVSWYQQALGQGPQFIFQYYREEENGRGNFPPRFSGLQFPNYSSELNVNALELDDSALYLCASSRQGAGEKLFFGSGTQLSVL.

This clone was detected only a few times. CDR3 loop: CASSLDRGFETQYF. The CDR3 DNA is TGTGCCAGCAGCTTAGATAGGGGGTTTGAGACCCAGTACTTC. The V and J genes are TRBV7-8 and TRBJ2-5, with a possible D match to TRBD1 (6 bases). Trimming took 1 base from V and 5 from J, leaving 11 bases between them. CDR3 length equals 14 residues. Germline lookup yields CDR1 SGHVS and CDR2 FQNEAQ.

This rearrangement joins TRBV5-1 to TRBJ1-3; D uncertain. Trimming left V 0 bases short and J 2 bases short, with 9 bases between. Germline V gene lookup returns CDR1 SGHRS and CDR2 YFSETQ. The CDR3 sequence is 15 residues long. The CDR3: CASSLGSGTGNTIYF. The CDR3 DNA is TGCGCCAGCAGCTTGGGGTCGGGAACTGGAAACACCATATATTTT.

V and J are TRBV11-3 and TRBJ2-7, with 7 bases aligning to TRBD1. Germline V gene sequence: CDR1 SGHNT, CDR2 YENEEA. V shed 5 bases, J shed 3 bases, and the junction held 4 bases outside the gene matches. The CDR3 contains 13 residues. The CDR3 bases are TGTGCCAGCAGCCCGACAGGGAGCTACGAGCAGTACTTC. This codes for CASSPTGSYEQYF.

The chain has TRBV5-6 and TRBJ1-4, with a possible D match to TRBD1 (5 bases). Germline assignment: CDR1 SGHDT and CDR2 YYEEEE. The CDR3 contains 13 residues. With 0 bases removed from V and 12 bases from J, the gap between germline ends came to 12 bases. For the CDR3, the DNA is TGTGCCAGCAGCTTGGCCCGGGGGTCCCAACTGTTTTTT. Translation: CASSLARGSQLFF. The complete variable domain, with remaining parts taken from reference TRBV5-6 and TRBJ1-4, reads DAGVTQSPTHLIKTRGQQVTLRCSPKSGHDTVSWYQQALGQGPQFIFQYYEEEERQRGNFPDRFSGHQFPNYSSELNVNALLLGDSALYLCASSLARGSQLFFGSGTQLSVL.

Written as DNA, the CDR3 is TGTGCCAGCAGTGAGTTGCGGGAAGAGACCCAGTACTTC. This sequence encodes CASSELREETQYF. The chain links TRBV6-1 to TRBJ2-5, with D perhaps matching TRBD2 (5 bases). Trimming pared 3 bases from V and 3 bases from J, leaving 8 bases between. Germline-derived CDR1 and CDR2 are MNHNS and SASEGT. The CDR3 is 13 residues long.

V gene TRBV19 combines with J gene TRBJ2-7; no clear D. V lost 5 bases to trimming and J lost 0 bases, with 14 bases between them. The CDR3 is made up of 15 amino acids. Germline assignment: CDR1 LNHDA and CDR2 SQIVND (reference sequence). The CDR3 is CASSSLGFRSYEQYF. The CDR3 coding sequence is TGTGCCAGTAGTTCCCTCGGTTTCCGCTCCTACGAGCAGTACTTC.

This clone has only one observation. The DNA of the CDR3 is TGCGCCAGCAGCCCGGGACAGGGACGGCTCGGTGAAAAACTGTTTTTT. Its protein product is CASSPGQGRLGEKLFF. The chain joins TRBV5-1 to TRBJ1-4; 9 bases match TRBD1. The CDR3 runs to 16 residues. Germline V gives CDR1 SGHRS, CDR2 YFSETQ. V shed 4 bases, J shed 7 bases, and the junction held 11 bases outside the gene matches.

The J gene is TRBJ1-1, the V gene TRBV11-2; D ambiguous. Trimming left V 1 base short and J 5 bases short, with 5 bases between. CDR1 and CDR2 from the germline V gene are SGHAT and FQNNGV. The CDR3 spans 12 residues. The CDR3 nucleotides read TGTGCCAGCAGCTTAGTGACAACTGAAGCTTTCTTT. It translates to CASSLVTTEAFF.

The chain carries TRBV6-4 and TRBJ1-1; 7 bases fit TRBD1. V lost 2 bases to trimming and J lost 6 bases; unmatched junction nucleotides: 9. The CDR3 is made up of 15 amino acids. In germline, CDR1 is MRHNA, CDR2 SNTAGT. DNA for the CDR3: TGTGCCAGCAGTGACCGGGGCCCCCAGGGGGCTGAAGCTTTCTTT. Amino acid sequence: CASSDRGPQGAEAFF.

The chain couples TRBV27 to TRBJ2-3; no clear D gene. CDR1 is MNHEY, CDR2 SMNVEV, per germline (reference sequence). Trimming cost V 2 bases and J 5 bases, with 14 bases left between them. This CDR3 spans 15 amino acids. In DNA, the CDR3 is TGTGCCAGCAGTTTAAATAGCCGTGTGGGAGATACGCAGTATTTT. This sequence encodes CASSLNSRVGDTQYF.

V gene TRBV2 combines with J gene TRBJ2-3, with 12 bases identical to TRBD2. Germline CDR1 reads SNHLY; CDR2 reads FYNNEI. J gave up 2 bases and V 8 bases, and 5 bases lay outside the gene matches. The CDR3 sequence is 15 residues long. The CDR3 is CASRLAGANTDTQYF. Written as DNA, the CDR3 is TGTGCCAGCCGACTAGCGGGGGCTAACACAGATACGCAGTATTTT. Full variable domain (remainder filled in from reference TRBV2 and TRBJ2-3): EPEVTQTPSHQVTQMGQEVILRCVPISNHLYFYWYRQILGQKVEFLVSFYNNEISEKSEIFDDQFSVERPDGSNFTLKIRSTKLEDSAMYFCASRLAGANTDTQYFGPGTRLTVL.

This chain uses TRBV23-1 with TRBJ1-2; 8 nucleotides agree with TRBD1. TRBV23-1 has ORF status, its function being uncertain. The CDR3 sequence is 18 residues long. V lost 4 bases and J lost 4; bases outside the gene matches: 17. CDR3 nucleotide sequence: TGCGCCAGCAGTCCTCCTTTGGGGCCGGCAGGGGGCGCCTATGGCTACACCTTC. Encoded protein: CASSPPLGPAGGAYGYTF.

CDR3 DNA sequence: TGTGCCAGCAGGCGACAGACCTTTCAAGAGACCCAGTACTTC. It encodes CASRRQTFQETQYF. This sequence joins TRBV6-6 and TRBJ2-5, with D perhaps TRBD1 (5 bases). CDR3 length equals 14 residues. The germline V and J ends were trimmed by 6 bases and 2 bases, with 13 bases remaining between them. Germline V lookup: CDR1 MNHNY, CDR2 SVGAGI (reference sequence).

The gene calls are TRBV29-1 and TRBJ1-5, with a possible D match to TRBD1 (5 bases). The CDR3 consists of 13 residues. V lost 4 bases and J 5 bases, leaving 12 bases between the germline ends. Per the germline V gene, CDR1 is SQVTM and CDR2 is ANQGSEA. The CDR3 sequence is CSVAGGRDQPQHF. CDR3 sequence (DNA): TGCAGCGTTGCGGGGGGACGGGATCAGCCCCAGCATTTT.